This passage covers 27 T cell receptor beta chains from one sample sequenced in a study of T cell changes during pregnancy in multiple sclerosis. Clones were sequenced by immunoSEQ multiplex PCR, and TCRdb holds only the in-frame ones, with some missing. The sample lists 85,000 to 120,000 clones; 91% were seen once. The sample consisted of peripheral blood, taken before pregnancy. Every receptor here comes from a female donor with multiple sclerosis, enrolled in a pregnancy study.

CDR3 DNA sequence: TGTGCCAGCAGCCGGTTGGGGGGACAGGGGAGTTCACCCCTCCACTTT. It is translated as CASSRLGGQGSSPLHF. The chain couples TRBV7-9 to TRBJ1-6, with 10 bases that match TRBD1. The length of the CDR3 is 16 residues. The V gene end was trimmed by 5 bases and the J gene end by 9 bases; junction bases not matched to a gene: 10. Germline CDR1 SEHNR, CDR2 FQNEAQ (reference sequence).

The rearrangement uses TRBV7-2 and TRBJ2-2, with 7 bases fitting TRBD2. CDR1 is SGHTA and CDR2 is FQGNSA in the germline V gene. The CDR3 sequence is 15 residues long. The ends lost 4 bases at V and 0 bases at J; junction bases unmatched: 2. The CDR3 region is CASSSTSSNTGELFF. The DNA for the CDR3 is TGTGCCAGCAGCTCGACTAGCTCGAACACCGGGGAGCTGTTTTTT.

The chain recombines TRBV4-3 with TRBJ2-1; 7 positions match TRBD2. Looked up from germline, CDR1 is LGHNA and CDR2 is YSLEER. The junction had 12 bases not matched to a gene; V was cut back by 0 bases and J by 7 bases. There are 17 residues in the CDR3. Written as DNA, the CDR3 is TGCGCCAGCAGCCAAGAACTGTCGTGGGGAGGGAGGAATGAGCAGTTCTTC. Protein: CASSQELSWGGRNEQFF.

The chain joins TRBV10-3 to TRBJ2-3; D possibly corresponds to TRBD1 (5 bases). Germline CDR1 reads ENHRY; CDR2 reads SYGVKD. This CDR3 contains 11 residues. The ends were cut back, 8 bases at V and 2 bases at J, with 5 bases in the middle. For the CDR3, the DNA is TGTGCCATCGGGGCCACAGATACGCAGTATTTT. Amino acids: CAIGATDTQYF.

This clone was counted between two and nine times. J is TRBJ1-1 and V is TRBV28; 7 bases map to TRBD1. Unmatched junction bases numbered 5, after V lost 5 bases and J lost 2 bases. The germline V gene encodes CDR1 MDHEN and CDR2 SYDVKM. This CDR3 contains 14 residues. CDR3 region: CASSVYRGNTEAFF. CDR3 DNA: TGTGCCAGCAGTGTCTACAGGGGAAACACTGAAGCTTTCTTT.

J is TRBJ2-3 and V is TRBV7-2; 10 bases map to TRBD2. J lost 5 bases, V lost 2 bases, and 13 bases had no gene match. CDR3 length equals 18 residues. Germline assignment: CDR1 SGHTA and CDR2 FQGNSA. The CDR3 DNA reads as TGTGCCAGCAGCTTAAGAGGAAGCGGGAGGGCCTTCGGAGATACGCAGTATTTT. Encoded protein: CASSLRGSGRAFGDTQYF.

The CDR3, as DNA: TGCGCCAGCAGCCAAGAGGTTCCAGGGAACTCCTACGAGCAGTACTTC. Translated, it gives CASSQEVPGNSYEQYF. This chain links TRBV4-3 with TRBJ2-5; D perhaps matches TRBD1 (5 bases). With the DNA end fitting TRBJ2-7 better, the J assignment may be wrong. In germline, CDR1 is LGHNA, CDR2 YSLEER. This CDR3 contains 16 residues.

This clone was counted once. The rearrangement uses TRBV2 and TRBJ1-5, with a tentative D call TRBD1 (6 bases). V was cut by 1 base and J by 4 bases, with 8 bases left in between. Germline V gene lookup returns CDR1 SNHLY and CDR2 FYNNEI. The CDR3 length is 14 residues. CDR3 bases: TGTGCCAGCAGTGAAGAGGGGGTAAATCAGCCCCAGCATTTT. Translation: CASSEEGVNQPQHF.

The chain links TRBV7-6 to TRBJ2-5, with a tentative D call TRBD1 (6 bases). The CDR3 has 14 residues. CDR1 is SGHVS and CDR2 is FNYEAQ in the germline V gene. V was clipped by 1 base and J by 2 bases, with 8 bases between them. CDR3: CASSLDGQQETQYF. CDR3 coding DNA: TGTGCCAGCAGCTTAGATGGACAGCAAGAGACCCAGTACTTC.

The genes are TRBV7-2 and TRBJ2-3, with 10 positions matching TRBD1. Germline-derived CDR1 and CDR2 are SGHTA and FQGNSA. There are 16 residues in the CDR3. V trimming: 4 bases; J trimming: 4 bases; junction bases outside the gene matches: 8. The CDR3 protein is CASSSSGTGVPDTQYF. CDR3 in DNA: TGTGCCAGCAGCTCCTCCGGGACAGGGGTCCCAGATACGCAGTATTTT. Drawing the rest from reference TRBV7-2 and TRBJ2-3, the complete variable domain is GAGVSQSPSNKVTEKGKDVELRCDPISGHTALYWYRQSLGQGLEFLIYFQGNSAPDKSGLPSDRFSAERTGGSVSTLTIQRTQQEDSAVYLCASSSSGTGVPDTQYFGPGTRLTVL.

This chain connects TRBV28 to TRBJ1-1; 7 bases align to TRBD1. CDR1 and CDR2 from the germline V gene are MDHEN and SYDVKM. V lost 4 bases to trimming and J lost 1 base; unmatched junction nucleotides: 3. The CDR3 length is 14 residues. CDR3 protein: CASSSGGWNTEAFF. The CDR3 DNA follows: TGTGCCAGCAGTTCAGGGGGTTGGAACACTGAAGCTTTCTTT.

J is TRBJ2-3 and V is TRBV7-8; the D is unclear. Germline assignment: CDR1 SGHVS and CDR2 FQNEAQ. V was shortened by 1 base and J by 1 base, with 3 bases between the two germline ends. This CDR3 comprises 13 residues. CDR3 nucleotides: TGTGCCAGCAGCTTAGGAGGCACAGATACGCAGTATTTT. It translates to CASSLGGTDTQYF.

This clone has only one observation. V gene TRBV9 combines with J gene TRBJ2-7; 11 nucleotides align to TRBD2. The CDR3 is made up of 15 amino acids. With 0 bases clipped from V and 5 bases from J, the junction kept 4 bases outside the gene matches. The germline CDR1 and CDR2 sequences are SGDLS and YYNGEE. The CDR3 reads CASSVGLAGGHEQYF. CDR3 DNA: TGTGCCAGCAGCGTAGGGCTAGCGGGGGGTCACGAGCAGTACTTC. Full variable domain (rest looked up from reference TRBV9 and TRBJ2-7): DSGVTQTPKHLITATGQRVTLRCSPRSGDLSVYWYQQSLDQGLQFLIQYYNGEERAKGNILERFSAQQFPDLHSELNLSSLELGDSALYFCASSVGLAGGHEQYFGPGTRLTVT.

The chain employs TRBV7-2 and TRBJ2-7, with TRBD2 identical over 7 bases. The germline V gene has CDR1 SGHTA and CDR2 FQGNSA. Trimming took 1 base from V and 0 from J; bases not matched to a gene: 3. The length of the CDR3 is 15 residues. In DNA, the CDR3 is TGTGCCAGCAGCTTAGTCCTAGCGGCCTCCTACGAGCAGTACTTC. Translating gives CASSLVLAASYEQYF.

The chain couples TRBV5-1 to TRBJ2-1, with 13 bases lining up with TRBD2. V dropped 5 bases and J dropped 6; count of bases not matched to a gene: 5. The germline gives CDR1 SGHRS, CDR2 YFSETQ. This CDR3 is built from 15 residues. The CDR3 region has the DNA TGCGCCAGCAGTCGGACTAGCGGGAGCCCCAATGAGCAGTTCTTC. It is translated as CASSRTSGSPNEQFF.

V gene TRBV13 combines with J gene TRBJ2-1; TRBD1 agrees at 7 bases. The CDR3 has 15 residues. The V segment lost 4 bases and the J segment 6 bases; nucleotides outside the gene matches: 9. The germline V gene encodes CDR1 PRHDT and CDR2 FYEKMQ (reference sequence). CDR3 DNA: TGTGCCAGCAGCTCCTATCACAGGGGATTCAATGAGCAGTTCTTC. The encoded protein is CASSSYHRGFNEQFF.

The V call is TRBV5-4, the J call TRBJ1-2; the D gene is possibly TRBD1 (6 bases). The CDR3 runs 13 residues. Germline V lookup: CDR1 SGHNT, CDR2 YYREEE (reference sequence). V was trimmed by 2 bases and J by 8 bases, leaving 13 bases between them. CDR3 nucleotide sequence: TGTGCCAGCAGCTTTGGGGGCGCGGGCGGCTACACCTTC. Encoded protein: CASSFGGAGGYTF.

The V and J genes are TRBV28 and TRBJ1-2; 9 bases fit TRBD1. Trimming cost V 5 bases and J 8 bases; bases outside gene matches: 12. The CDR3 has 15 residues. Germline V gene lookup returns CDR1 MDHEN and CDR2 SYDVKM. The CDR3: CASSGRDRVGGGYTF. The CDR3 DNA reads TGTGCCAGCAGTGGCCGGGACAGGGTTGGTGGGGGCTACACCTTC.

V gene TRBV6-1 combines with J gene TRBJ2-7; D remains unclear. The germline CDR1 and CDR2 sequences are MNHNS and SASEGT. The V end was cut by 7 bases, the J end by 2 bases, with 12 bases between. The CDR3 spans 13 residues. CDR3 DNA: TGTGCCAGCACGGTCTACCCAACCTACGAGCAGTACTTC. This gives the protein CASTVYPTYEQYF.

This clone showed up just once. V and J are TRBV6-1 and TRBJ1-1; D perhaps matches TRBD1 (5 bases). The ends were cut back, 2 bases at V and 1 base at J, with 8 bases in the middle. From germline, CDR1 is MNHNS and CDR2 SASEGT. The CDR3 has 14 amino acids. The CDR3 sequence: CASSEWRGNTEAFF. The DNA of the CDR3 is TGTGCCAGCAGTGAATGGAGGGGGAACACTGAAGCTTTCTTT.

V is TRBV28 and J is TRBJ2-2; D uncertain. CDR1 and CDR2 from the germline V gene are MDHEN and SYDVKM. V was cut by 5 bases and J by 2 bases, with 15 bases left in between. CDR3 length: 16 amino acids. The CDR3 reads CASSGLSNKNTGELFF. In DNA, the CDR3 is TGTGCCAGCAGTGGGCTGTCCAATAAAAACACCGGGGAGCTGTTTTTT.

V is TRBV7-3 and J is TRBJ2-3; 13 nucleotides align to TRBD2. J gave up 5 bases and V 5 bases, and 7 bases lay outside the gene matches. Germline CDR1 SGHTA, CDR2 FQGTGA. The CDR3 runs to 16 residues. The CDR3 DNA sequence: TGTGCCAGCAGCAAACTAGCGGGGGGGGCCATAGATACGCAGTATTTT. It yields the protein CASSKLAGGAIDTQYF.

The V and J genes are TRBV14 and TRBJ2-5; 10 bases align to TRBD2. Germline CDR1 reads SGHDN; CDR2 reads FVKESK. The CDR3 has 19 amino acids. The trim removed 3 bases at V and 5 bases at J, leaving 18 bases unmatched. CDR3 nucleotide sequence: TGTGCCAGCAGCCACCAGGGGTGGCTAGCGGGGGCTCATGGGGAGACCCAGTACTTC. Translated, it gives CASSHQGWLAGAHGETQYF.

The genes are TRBV20-1 and TRBJ2-5; D ambiguous. Germline CDR1 and CDR2: DFQATT and SNEGSKA (reference sequence). The CDR3 is 11 amino acids. V was pared by 5 bases and J by 5 bases, with 9 bases between. The CDR3 DNA reads as TGCAGTGCTGGAGCTCTGGAGACCCAGTACTTC. It specifies CSAGALETQYF.

The chain has TRBV2 and TRBJ1-1; 11 bases line up with TRBD1. Germline CDR1 is SNHLY and CDR2 is FYNNEI. J lost 0 bases, V lost 9 bases, and 6 bases had no gene match. The CDR3 spans 15 residues. The CDR3 spells CARGTGGPMNTEAFF. The CDR3 nucleotides are TGTGCCAGGGGGACAGGGGGACCGATGAACACTGAAGCTTTCTTT.

This chain joins TRBV15 and TRBJ2-2; TRBD1 is a possible D gene (6 bases). V was clipped by 0 bases and J by 4 bases, with 24 bases between them. CDR1 and CDR2 (germline): LNHNV, YYDKDF (reference sequence). The CDR3 consists of 20 residues. CDR3 nucleotides: TGTGCCACCAGCAGAGATCCGTTCGGTACCAGGGGTGATGCCACCGGGGAGCTGTTTTTT. Translation: CATSRDPFGTRGDATGELFF.

The rearrangement joins TRBV11-1 to TRBJ1-2; no clear D. Germline V gene data show CDR1 as SGHAT and CDR2 as FQDESV (reference sequence). V was pared by 2 bases and J by 5 bases, with 9 bases between. This CDR3 region has 13 residues. The CDR3 bases are TGTGCCAGCAGCTTACAGGCCCAGTATGGCTACACCTTC. This codes for CASSLQAQYGYTF.